These 6 T cell receptor beta chains were sequenced from one sample in a study of blood T cell repertoires in COVID-19. The table came from immunoSEQ multiplex PCR; TCRdb's copy has only in-frame clones and leaves some out. This table holds more than 95,000 clones, 87% found once. The sequenced material came from peripheral blood. The receptors stem from a man over 45 with acute or convalescent COVID-19.

The chain uses TRBV2 and TRBJ2-1; 10 nucleotides agree with TRBD2. This CDR3 region has 15 residues. From germline, CDR1 is SNHLY and CDR2 FYNNEI. V was clipped by 5 bases and J by 8 bases; unmatched bases: 9. The CDR3 DNA is TGTGCCAGCAGTCGGCTAGCGGGAGAAGGACATGAGCAGTTCTTC. Protein sequence: CASSRLAGEGHEQFF.

V gene TRBV12-5 combines with J gene TRBJ2-1; TRBD2 might be the D (6 bases). The V gene's germline CDR1 is LGHNT and CDR2 FRNRAP. V lost 3 bases and J 7 bases, leaving 19 bases between the germline ends. CDR3 length equals 16 residues. CDR3 amino acids: CASGFPLRKEGNEQFF. For the CDR3, the DNA is TGTGCTAGTGGTTTCCCCCTGCGCAAGGAGGGGAATGAGCAGTTCTTC.

The rearrangement joins TRBV7-2 to TRBJ2-7, with D possibly matching TRBD2 (6 bases). The V end lost 1 base, the J end lost 4 bases, and 11 bases lay between the germline ends. CDR1 and CDR2 from the germline V gene are SGHTA and FQGNSA. The CDR3 length is 14 residues. The CDR3 DNA follows: TGTGCCAGCAGCTTAGAGCCGGGACTGTACGAGCAGTACTTC. Translated, it gives CASSLEPGLYEQYF.

This rearrangement joins TRBV6-2 or TRBV6-3 to TRBJ1-2; D call uncertain. This CDR3 contains 13 residues. Germline V gives CDR1 MNHEY, CDR2 SVGEGT. Trimming stripped 0 bases from V and 13 bases from J, with 15 bases between. Written as DNA, the CDR3 is TGTGCCAGCAGTTACTCGATACTGGGCGGGCCCACCTTC. Translation gives CASSYSILGGPTF.

The genes are TRBV19 and TRBJ2-1, with 11 nucleotides matching TRBD2. The junction had 7 bases not matched to a gene; V was cut back by 5 bases and J by 4 bases. The CDR3 totals 16 residues. Looked up from germline, CDR1 is LNHDA and CDR2 is SQIVND (reference sequence). The CDR3 DNA sequence: TGTGCCAGTAGTGCCATACTAGCGGGAGAGTACAATGAGCAGTTCTTC. This gives the protein CASSAILAGEYNEQFF.

This chain joins TRBV5-1 and TRBJ2-1; D is undetermined. The CDR3 spans 15 residues. CDR1 is SGHRS and CDR2 is YFSETQ in the germline V gene. V was cut by 5 bases and J by 1 base, with 13 bases left in between. CDR3 region: CASSLHTLSYNEQFF. The CDR3 DNA sequence: TGCGCCAGCAGTTTGCATACACTATCCTACAATGAGCAGTTCTTC.